The 26 T cell receptor beta chains listed next were all sequenced from one sample in a study of T cell responses to AZD1222 COVID-19 vaccine. Sequencing was performed with immunoSEQ multiplex PCR; in TCRdb, only in-frame clones are kept and a portion is missing. The table has 150,000 to 200,000 clones, 92% seen once. Material: peripheral blood, obtained 28 days after the second AZD1222 dose. These receptors all come from an adult who received the AZD1222 COVID-19 vaccine.

The chain links TRBV5-1 to TRBJ2-7; a possible D gene is TRBD2 (5 bases). V lost 0 bases and J lost 6, with 13 bases in between. The germline gives CDR1 SGHRS, CDR2 YFSETQ. The CDR3 runs to 14 residues. The CDR3 here is CASSLVQAAGEQYF. The DNA for the CDR3 is TGCGCCAGCAGCTTGGTTCAGGCGGCGGGCGAGCAGTACTTC.

This chain links TRBV6-5 with TRBJ1-1; D remains ambiguous. The CDR3 has 15 amino acids. Trimming removed 4 bases from V and 2 bases from J, with 14 bases in between. Germline values: CDR1 MNHEY, CDR2 SVGAGI. The CDR3 nucleotides read TGTGCCAGCAGTTCCCAATTTGTTGGCAACACTGAAGCTTTCTTT. This encodes CASSSQFVGNTEAFF.

The V call is TRBV5-1, the J call TRBJ1-4, with TRBD1 matching over 12 bases. The CDR3 totals 17 residues. V gave up 4 bases and J gave up 0 bases; unmatched junction bases: 4. From germline, CDR1 is SGHRS and CDR2 YFSETQ. Here the CDR3 reads CASSAGTGGTTNEKLFF. In DNA form, the CDR3 reads TGCGCCAGCAGCGCCGGGACAGGGGGCACAACTAATGAAAAACTGTTTTTT.

The chain joins TRBV6-6 to TRBJ1-5; D is unresolved. V was trimmed by 7 bases and J by 2 bases, leaving 9 bases between them. CDR3 length equals 13 residues. Germline values: CDR1 MNHNY, CDR2 SVGAGI (reference sequence). The CDR3 region has the DNA TGTGCCAGCAAACTTGGACGCAATCAGCCCCAGCATTTT. Translated: CASKLGRNQPQHF.

The V call is TRBV7-8, the J call TRBJ2-7, with D possibly TRBD2 on 5 matching bases. The CDR3 is made up of 15 amino acids. Germline V gene data show CDR1 as SGHVS and CDR2 as FQNEAQ. With 5 bases removed from V and 2 bases from J, the gap between germline ends came to 16 bases. As DNA, the CDR3 is TGTGCCAGCAGCCCCCGGGAAGGTCAGCCCTACGAGCAGTACTTC. Translating gives CASSPREGQPYEQYF.

The CDR3 nucleotides are TGTGCCAGCAGCTCCGACTTGTATGAAAAACTGTTTTTT. It yields the protein CASSSDLYEKLFF. The chain employs TRBV9 and TRBJ1-4; D is unresolved. Germline V gives CDR1 SGDLS, CDR2 YYNGEE. The CDR3 totals 13 residues. V was pared by 4 bases and J by 6 bases, with 10 bases between.

This chain links TRBV4-1 with TRBJ1-4; 7 bases agree with TRBD1. This CDR3 region has 16 residues. Germline trimming cut 0 bases from V and 4 bases from J; bases unmatched to any gene: 5. Germline CDR1 reads MGHRA; CDR2 reads YSYEKL. The CDR3 sequence is CASSQDRDRFNEKLFF. CDR3 sequence (DNA): TGCGCCAGCAGCCAAGATCGGGACAGATTTAATGAAAAACTGTTTTTT.

V gene TRBV18 combines with J gene TRBJ1-5; 8 bases fit TRBD1. Germline CDR1 and CDR2: KGHSH and LQKENI. The CDR3 covers 16 residues. The trim removed 2 bases at V and 6 bases at J, leaving 9 bases unmatched. CDR3 bases: TGTGCCAGCTCACCAGACAGGGGAGGCACGAGTCAGCCCCAGCATTTT. The encoded protein is CASSPDRGGTSQPQHF.

This chain links TRBV6-1 with TRBJ2-1, with TRBD1 matching over 7 bases. Germline V gene sequence: CDR1 MNHNS, CDR2 SASEGT. CDR3 length: 16 residues. V shed 3 bases and J 8 bases; nucleotides not matched to a gene: 13. CDR3 protein: CASSDGGRGRRYEQFF. CDR3 bases: TGTGCCAGCAGTGACGGAGGAAGGGGGCGCAGGTATGAGCAGTTCTTC.

The rearrangement joins TRBV21-1 to TRBJ2-5; TRBD1 reflects the table's D call only, with no check against the DNA. TRBV21-1 represents a pseudogene. This CDR3 comprises 14 residues. The CDR3 is CVLGWVSSGGTQYF. The CDR3 DNA follows: TGTGTCCTGGGGTGGGTGTCTTCAGGGGGGACCCAGTACTTC.

The V and J genes are TRBV18 and TRBJ2-1; D gene unclear. CDR1 is KGHSH, CDR2 LQKENI, per germline. The CDR3 is 14 residues long. V was trimmed by 1 base and J by 8 bases, leaving 12 bases between them. CDR3 residues: CASSPRGILYEQFF. The CDR3 DNA reads as TGTGCCAGCTCACCACGTGGCATCCTGTATGAGCAGTTCTTC.

The J gene is TRBJ2-7, the V gene TRBV4-1, with 10 bases matching TRBD2. This CDR3 contains 15 residues. The trim removed 1 base at V and 2 bases at J, leaving 2 bases unmatched. CDR1 is MGHRA, CDR2 YSYEKL, per germline. In nucleotides, the CDR3 is TGCGCCAGCAGCCAAGCAGCGGGGGGGCCCTACGAGCAGTACTTC. This encodes CASSQAAGGPYEQYF.

Of note for this clone: One end of the junction does not line up with germline, which may come from a read error. The chain has TRBV18 and TRBJ1-5, with D possibly being TRBD1 (6 bases). Looked up from germline, CDR1 is KGHSH and CDR2 is LQKENI. The CDR3 sequence is 16 residues long. Here the CDR3 reads CASSPQGLGSNQPQHF. Written as DNA, the CDR3 is TGTGCCAGCTCCCCACAGGGTCTCGGGAGCAATCAGCCCCAGCATTTT.

There are a few counts of this clone. The V call is TRBV10-2, the J call TRBJ2-7; D may match TRBD1 or TRBD2 (6 bases each). Germline CDR1 reads WSHSY; CDR2 reads SAAADI. V lost 7 bases, J lost 1 base, and 17 bases lay in between. This CDR3 contains 15 residues. DNA of the CDR3: TGCGCCAGCACTACCGGAGGGGGTGCTTCCTACGAGCAGTACTTC. Translating it yields CASTTGGGASYEQYF.

The chain carries TRBV5-5 and TRBJ1-1; TRBD1 is a possible D gene (6 bases). Between the trimmed V and J ends, which lost 4 bases and 6 bases, there was a span of 16 bases. This CDR3 comprises 14 residues. The germline gives CDR1 SGHKS, CDR2 YYEKEE (reference sequence). Written as DNA, the CDR3 is TGTGCCAGCAGCAATACAGGGTACGAGGCTGAAGCTTTCTTT. This gives the protein CASSNTGYEAEAFF.

This clone was seen just once. The V gene is TRBV5-4, the J gene TRBJ1-2; a weak D match, TRBD1 (6 bases). The V end was cut by 1 base, the J end by 2 bases, with 12 bases between. Germline V gene lookup returns CDR1 SGHNT and CDR2 YYREEE (reference sequence). The CDR3 runs 15 residues. The CDR3 DNA reads TGTGCCAGCAGCTTGAAGCGGGACATGAACTATGGCTACACCTTC. The encoded protein is CASSLKRDMNYGYTF.

The chain links TRBV3-1 (or the pseudogene TRBV3-2) to TRBJ1-1; 8 bases map to TRBD1. The V gene end was trimmed by 2 bases and the J gene end by 0 bases; junction bases not matched to a gene: 2. This CDR3 has 15 residues. The V gene's germline CDR1 is LGHDT and CDR2 YNNKEL (reference sequence). CDR3 amino acids: CASSQLTGVNTEAFF. For the CDR3, the DNA is TGTGCCAGCAGCCAATTGACAGGGGTGAACACTGAAGCTTTCTTT.

The chain links TRBV7-9 to TRBJ2-7; 8 bases line up with TRBD1. Germline V lookup: CDR1 SEHNR, CDR2 FQNEAQ (reference sequence). The V gene end was trimmed by 1 base and the J gene end by 5 bases; junction bases not matched to a gene: 7. The CDR3 sequence is 15 residues long. The DNA of the CDR3 is TGTGCCAGCAGCTTAGGACAGGGGAGATGGAACGAGCAGTACTTC. Translating it yields CASSLGQGRWNEQYF.

This clone was observed a handful of times. The genes are TRBV21-1 and TRBJ1-2. TRBV21-1 is marked as a pseudogene. The CDR3 totals 13 residues. The CDR3 region is CASSNPGSYGYTF. The CDR3 DNA reads TGTGCCAGCAGCAACCCAGGGAGCTATGGCTACACCTTC.

V gene TRBV9 combines with J gene TRBJ2-1, with 7 bases that match TRBD1. After removal of 3 bases from V and 8 bases from J, the junction contained 17 bases not matched to a gene. The CDR3 totals 17 residues. CDR1 is SGDLS, CDR2 YYNGEE, per germline. The CDR3 DNA follows: TGTGCCAGCAGCGGAGATGGTACCTCAGGGGGATGGGATGAGCAGTTCTTC. Its translation: CASSGDGTSGGWDEQFF. The full variable domain, completed using reference TRBV9 and TRBJ2-1, is DSGVTQTPKHLITATGQRVTLRCSPRSGDLSVYWYQQSLDQGLQFLIQYYNGEERAKGNILERFSAQQFPDLHSELNLSSLELGDSALYFCASSGDGTSGGWDEQFFGPGTRLTVL.

This clone was picked up one time. The chain carries TRBV25-1 and TRBJ1-1, with D maybe TRBD1 (6 bases). The CDR3 spans 13 residues. Looked up from germline, CDR1 is MGHDK and CDR2 is SYGVNS. Trimming took off 4 bases at V and 5 bases at J, with 11 bases between the two ends. The CDR3 here is CASSAGAGTEAFF. The CDR3 DNA follows: TGTGCCAGCAGTGCAGGGGCAGGAACTGAAGCTTTCTTT.

The chain has TRBV11-2 and TRBJ2-1; TRBD2 matches 10 bases. The germline V gene has CDR1 SGHAT and CDR2 FQNNGV. J lost 4 bases, V lost 1 base, and 4 bases had no gene match. The CDR3 loop spans 16 amino acids. CDR3 sequence (DNA): TGTGCCAGCAGCTTAGTTAGCGGGGGGTCTTACAATGAGCAGTTCTTC. Residues: CASSLVSGGSYNEQFF.

The chain joins TRBV11-3 to TRBJ2-1; 8 positions agree with TRBD1. The CDR3 contains 13 residues. CDR1 SGHNT and CDR2 YENEEA come from the germline V gene. With 2 bases clipped from V and 9 bases from J, the junction kept 3 bases outside the gene matches. The CDR3 DNA reads TGTGCCAGCAGCTTACAGGGGGCGGGTGAGCAGTTCTTC. Its translation is CASSLQGAGEQFF.

This clone was picked up a small number of times. The rearrangement links TRBV11-1 to TRBJ2-3, with TRBD2 matching 8 bases. The CDR3 spans 15 residues. The germline V gene has CDR1 SGHAT and CDR2 FQDESV (reference sequence). Losses at the gene ends were 8 bases for V and 1 base for J; bases not matched to a gene: 8. DNA of the CDR3: TGTGCCAGCGGACAACATAGCGGGGGCACAGATACGCAGTATTTT. It is translated as CASGQHSGGTDTQYF.

The chain combines TRBV9 with TRBJ1-2, with a tentative D call TRBD1 (6 bases). CDR3 length equals 13 residues. CDR1 SGDLS and CDR2 YYNGEE come from the germline V gene. The germline V and J ends were trimmed by 0 bases and 11 bases, with 14 bases remaining between them. CDR3 protein: CASSVGGRTGYTF. In DNA, the CDR3 is TGTGCCAGCAGCGTAGGAGGGCGAACAGGGTACACCTTC. The whole variable domain, remainder taken from reference TRBV9 and TRBJ1-2, is DSGVTQTPKHLITATGQRVTLRCSPRSGDLSVYWYQQSLDQGLQFLIQYYNGEERAKGNILERFSAQQFPDLHSELNLSSLELGDSALYFCASSVGGRTGYTFGSGTRLTVV.

The chain is built from TRBV25-1 and TRBJ1-2; 10 nucleotides match TRBD1. CDR3 length: 12 amino acids. In germline, CDR1 is MGHDK, CDR2 SYGVNS. V lost 6 bases and J lost 6; bases outside the gene matches: 1. The CDR3 loop reads CASSDRGHGYTF. CDR3 nucleotide sequence: TGTGCCAGCAGCGACAGGGGGCATGGCTACACCTTC.